What follows are 15 T cell receptor beta chains derived from one specimen sequenced in a study of blood T cell repertoires in COVID-19. Repertoires were generated with immunoSEQ multiplex PCR, while TCRdb's copy carries only in-frame clones and drops some. The sample yields 400,000 to 550,000 clones, nearly 90% seen once. Material for sequencing was PBMCs or T cells enriched from blood (not recorded which). Every receptor here comes from a woman aged 18 to 35 with acute COVID-19.

V is TRBV7-9 and J is TRBJ1-3; D unclear. Trimming removed 3 bases at V and 7 bases at J, with 10 bases between. The CDR3 has 13 amino acids. Germline CDR1 and CDR2: SEHNR and FQNEAQ (reference sequence). Written as DNA, the CDR3 is TGTGCCAGCAGCTTCCCAGGTGGTAACACCATATATTTT. Protein sequence: CASSFPGGNTIYF.

In nucleotides, the CDR3 is TGTGCCAGCAGCTCCGACAGGGTCACTGAAGCTTTCTTT. This sequence encodes CASSSDRVTEAFF. V gene TRBV7-2 combines with J gene TRBJ1-1, with TRBD1 matching 7 bases. The CDR3 is 13 residues long. In germline, CDR1 is SGHTA, CDR2 FQGNSA. V trimming: 4 bases; J trimming: 4 bases; junction bases outside the gene matches: 3.

The genes are TRBV5-8 and TRBJ1-2, with D possibly TRBD1 on 6 matching bases. Trimming shortened V by 1 base and J by 6 bases, and 10 bases separated the two germline ends. There are 13 residues in the CDR3. CDR1 is SGHTS, CDR2 YDEGEE, per germline. The CDR3 nucleotides are TGTGCCAGCAGCTTGTGGGGGCTTCATGGCTACACCTTC. It yields the protein CASSLWGLHGYTF.

The genes are TRBV4-3 and TRBJ2-2, with D possibly being TRBD2 (5 bases). Germline CDR1 and CDR2: LGHNA and YSLEER. The ends were cut back, 2 bases at V and 6 bases at J, with 19 bases in the middle. The length of the CDR3 is 17 residues. Here the CDR3 reads CASSQSSDYVRSGELFF. In DNA form, the CDR3 reads TGCGCCAGCAGCCAAAGCTCCGACTATGTTCGCTCCGGGGAGCTGTTTTTT.

This chain links TRBV24-1 with TRBJ2-3; D is ambiguous. Trimming removed 2 bases from V and 1 base from J, with 9 bases in between. The CDR3 is 15 residues long. Germline values: CDR1 KGHDR, CDR2 SFDVKD. The CDR3 bases are TGTGCCACCAGTGATTCAGGATTCGGCACAGATACGCAGTATTTT. Its protein product is CATSDSGFGTDTQYF.

The V and J genes are TRBV4-2 and TRBJ2-4; TRBD2 agrees at 8 bases. CDR1 is LGHNA, CDR2 YNFKEQ, per germline. The CDR3 runs 18 residues. V lost 2 bases, J lost 8 bases, and 17 bases stayed unmatched. The CDR3 nucleotides read TGTGCCAGCAGCCAACCTCCCGGGGGGGGCAGGGCTACGGACATTCAGTACTTC. Its translation: CASSQPPGGGRATDIQYF.

The CDR3 DNA reads as TGTGCCAGCAGCGTAGGTGTCACAACCTACGAGCAGTACTTC. This encodes CASSVGVTTYEQYF. This chain uses TRBV9 with TRBJ2-7; D gene unclear. V was pared by 0 bases and J by 2 bases, with 9 bases between. The CDR3 sequence is 14 residues long. Germline V lookup: CDR1 SGDLS, CDR2 YYNGEE.

The chain recombines TRBV9 with TRBJ2-1; 9 bases line up with TRBD2. Trimming took 4 bases from V and 5 from J; bases not matched to a gene: 7. CDR1 is SGDLS and CDR2 is YYNGEE in the germline V gene. This CDR3 is 15 amino acids long. This CDR3 reads CASSSPASGNNEQFF. The CDR3 DNA is TGTGCCAGCAGCAGCCCGGCTAGCGGGAACAATGAGCAGTTCTTC.

The rearrangement uses TRBV28 and TRBJ1-5; TRBD1 aligns across 7 bases. The length of the CDR3 is 15 residues. J lost 2 bases, V lost 6 bases, and 7 bases had no gene match. The germline CDR1 and CDR2 sequences are MDHEN and SYDVKM. The CDR3 nucleotides are TGTGCCAGCAGAACAGGGGAGATAGGCAATCAGCCCCAGCATTTT. It encodes CASRTGEIGNQPQHF. The full variable domain, its missing parts supplied by reference TRBV28 and TRBJ1-5, is DVKVTQSSRYLVKRTGEKVFLECVQDMDHENMFWYRQDPGLGLRLIYFSYDVKMKEKGDIPEGYSVSREKKERFSLILESASTNQTSMYLCASRTGEIGNQPQHFGDGTRLSIL.

The J gene is TRBJ1-5, the V gene TRBV10-3; D gene ambiguous. Germline assignment: CDR1 ENHRY and CDR2 SYGVKD. The CDR3 sequence is 15 residues long. V was clipped by 8 bases and J by 2 bases, with 16 bases between them. In DNA, the CDR3 is TGTGCCATCGGCCAGGAGGTCAGCGGCAATCAGCCCCAGCATTTT. Translated: CAIGQEVSGNQPQHF.

V is TRBV28 and J is TRBJ1-1; no definite D call. Germline V gene data show CDR1 as MDHEN and CDR2 as SYDVKM. The V end lost 1 base, the J end lost 0 bases, and 3 bases lay between the germline ends. This CDR3 contains 13 residues. CDR3 nucleotide sequence: TGTGCCAGCAGTTTATTCATGAACACTGAAGCTTTCTTT. As protein: CASSLFMNTEAFF.

The CDR3 spells CARGTGSNTEAFF. Here the CDR3 DNA reads TGTGCCAGGGGGACAGGGTCGAACACTGAAGCTTTCTTT. The chain couples TRBV2 to TRBJ1-1; 9 positions match TRBD1. CDR3 size: 13 residues. Germline V CDR1 and CDR2: SNHLY, FYNNEI. Trimming at V came to 9 bases and at J to 1 base, leaving 3 bases not matched to a gene.

This clone was detected a few times. The V gene is TRBV6-5, the J gene TRBJ1-5; 7 nucleotides agree with TRBD1. The CDR3 extends over 13 amino acids. Germline CDR1 and CDR2: MNHEY and SVGAGI. J lost 4 bases, V lost 6 bases, and 3 bases had no gene match. CDR3 sequence: CASRLGQNQPQHF. The CDR3 nucleotides read TGTGCCAGCAGACTGGGACAGAATCAGCCCCAGCATTTT.

This chain uses TRBV19 with TRBJ1-2; TRBD1 is a possible D gene (5 bases). Per germline, CDR1 LNHDA and CDR2 SQIVND (reference sequence). The CDR3 is 15 residues long. Trimming cost V 4 bases and J 4 bases, with 16 bases left between them. In nucleotides, the CDR3 is TGTGCCAGTAGTAGTCGGGGGGACGGAACCTATGGCTACACCTTC. Amino acid sequence: CASSSRGDGTYGYTF.

CDR3 residues: CASSPGLNQPQHF. The CDR3 DNA reads TGCGCCAGCAGCCCCGGACTCAATCAGCCCCAGCATTTT. The rearrangement links TRBV4-1 to TRBJ1-5, with D uncertain. V was clipped by 4 bases and J by 3 bases, with 7 bases between them. Germline lookup yields CDR1 MGHRA and CDR2 YSYEKL. The CDR3 extends over 13 amino acids.